These T cell receptor beta chains were read from a single sample in a study of T cells after yellow fever vaccination. TCRdb processed the 5' RACE reads anew with MiXCR; each CDR3 protein has one entry. The sample includes some 250,000 distinct CDR3 sequences, about 3.5% of them seen just once. The starting material was PBMCs, obtained 15 days after the yellow fever booster vaccination. These receptors were taken from a man between 18 and 35 years old who received the YFV17D yellow fever vaccine. The CDR3 runs from the conserved cysteine through the conserved F or W. A D gene is named only where the DNA matches it firmly. Clone size is not always given. Where it is, it says once, few, many or a class for expanded clones.

j_gene,v_gene,abundance,d_gene,CDR3aa
TRBJ2-7,TRBV19,many,-,CASSMGRGYEQYF
TRBJ2-3,TRBV3-1,many,-,CASSHGPEGADTQYF
TRBJ2-3,TRBV5-1,many,-,CASSSRPIDTQYF
TRBJ2-3,TRBV7-2,few,-,CASSPDVADTQYF
TRBJ2-4,TRBV6-6,-,-,CASISEGQAYLIQYF
TRBJ1-4,TRBV7-2,many,-,CASSQGRSPEKLFF
TRBJ2-5,TRBV5-4,few,TRBD1,CASSARQGSSETQYF
TRBJ2-3,TRBV20-1,many,-,CSAPRGVTDTQYF
TRBJ2-7,TRBV10-1,many,-,CASSEWLEGEQYF
TRBJ1-1,TRBV5-1,many,TRBD1,CASSLDPQRTGLMNTEAFF
TRBJ1-1,TRBV11-3,many,-,CASSLGGMGVQNTEAFF
TRBJ1-4,TRBV29-1,few,TRBD1,CSVSQGASNEKLFF
TRBJ2-4,TRBV29-1,many,TRBD1,CSVWDRVYIQYF
TRBJ2-3,TRBV6-5,many,-,CASGETDTQYF
TRBJ2-6,TRBV5-5,many,-,CASSPRRGDGRSGANVLTF
TRBJ2-2,TRBV5-6,many,-,CASSPDSRNTGELFF
TRBJ2-2,TRBV29-1,many,TRBD1,CSVLGTVTGELFF
TRBJ2-1,TRBV29-1,many,TRBD1,CSVEGPGTAYNEQFF
TRBJ1-5,TRBV6-2/TRBV6-3,many,-,CASKGHRLHQPQHF
TRBJ2-5,TRBV5-6,few,TRBD2,CASSPGGLGGRRGTQYF
TRBJ1-5,TRBV6-5,many,-,CASSYSRAQQPQHF
TRBJ1-1,TRBV29-1,many,TRBD1,CSVGGQPNTEAFF
TRBJ2-1,TRBV6-5,many,TRBD2,CASSLAGGNNEQFF
TRBJ2-1,TRBV7-9,many,-,CASSFEQGGNEQFF
TRBJ2-7,TRBV5-1,-,-,CASRNQGSDEQYF
TRBJ2-7,TRBV7-9,-,TRBD1,CASSLEGTGVSEQYF
TRBJ2-1,TRBV7-9,many,-,CASSLHGALVYNEQFF
TRBJ1-2,TRBV19,many,TRBD1,CASSIGGGDYGYTF
TRBJ2-5,TRBV12-3/TRBV12-4,-,-,CASSSWTAQETQYF
TRBJ2-7,TRBV5-1,many,-,CASSLGGPGGYEQYF
TRBJ2-3,TRBV19,-,TRBD2,CASSIRSGGRTDTQYF
TRBJ2-3,TRBV6-6,-,TRBD2,CASSRSGLAGGPTDTQYF
TRBJ1-1,TRBV10-3,many,-,CAISEEGWTEAFF
TRBJ2-2,TRBV5-1,many,-,CASRRDPGNTGELFF
TRBJ2-2,TRBV10-3,many,-,CAISESVDYGGSGELFF